The present T cell receptor (beta chain) was sequenced within a study of cytotoxic CD8 clonotypes in ibrutinib-treated CLL. Overall study context: The response samples were taken once patients had been treated for a median of about 12 months, range 6 to 36.

V was cut by 6 bases and J by 1 base, with 13 bases left in between. Germline V lookup: CDR1 PRHDT, CDR2 FYEKMQ (reference sequence). CDR3 length equals 15 residues. The method was immunoSEQ multiplex PCR; TCRdb's version includes in-frame clones alone and lacks a portion of them. This sample yields some 92,000 clones, of which approximately 71% are seen a single time; 20% to 25% belongs to the top ten. A few counts support this clone. This material consisted of PBMCs, taken after 24 months of ibrutinib treatment. The chain has TRBV13 and TRBJ1-3; no reliable D call. The clonotype comes from a human donor with chronic lymphocytic leukemia. CDR3 sequence (DNA): TGTGCCAGCAGTCGCGGAGCAGTTTCTGGAAACACCATATATTTT. Residues: CASSRGAVSGNTIYF.